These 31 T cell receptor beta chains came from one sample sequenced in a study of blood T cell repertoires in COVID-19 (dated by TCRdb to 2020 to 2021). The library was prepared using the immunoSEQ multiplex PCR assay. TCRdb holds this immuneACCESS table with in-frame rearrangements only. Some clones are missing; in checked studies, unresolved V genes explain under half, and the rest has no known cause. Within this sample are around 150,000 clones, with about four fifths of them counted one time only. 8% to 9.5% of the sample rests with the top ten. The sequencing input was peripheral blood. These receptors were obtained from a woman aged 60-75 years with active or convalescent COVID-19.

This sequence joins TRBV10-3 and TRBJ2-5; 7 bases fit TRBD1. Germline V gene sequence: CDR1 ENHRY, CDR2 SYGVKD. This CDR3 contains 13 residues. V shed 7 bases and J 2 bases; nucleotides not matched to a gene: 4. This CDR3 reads CAIKGQLQETQYF. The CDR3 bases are TGTGCCATCAAGGGACAGTTACAAGAGACCCAGTACTTC.

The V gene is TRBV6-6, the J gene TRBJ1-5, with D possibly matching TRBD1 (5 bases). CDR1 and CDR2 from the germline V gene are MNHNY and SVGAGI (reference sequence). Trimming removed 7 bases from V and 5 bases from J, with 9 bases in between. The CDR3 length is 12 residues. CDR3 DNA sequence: TGTGCCAGCAAGCGGGGGGATCAGCCCCAGCATTTT. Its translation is CASKRGDQPQHF.

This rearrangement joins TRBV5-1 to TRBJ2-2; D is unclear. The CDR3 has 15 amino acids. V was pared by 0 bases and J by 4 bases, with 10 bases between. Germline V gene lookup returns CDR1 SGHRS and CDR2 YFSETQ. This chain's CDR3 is CASSLGPGITGELFF. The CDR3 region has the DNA TGCGCCAGCAGCTTGGGTCCAGGTATCACCGGGGAGCTGTTTTTT.

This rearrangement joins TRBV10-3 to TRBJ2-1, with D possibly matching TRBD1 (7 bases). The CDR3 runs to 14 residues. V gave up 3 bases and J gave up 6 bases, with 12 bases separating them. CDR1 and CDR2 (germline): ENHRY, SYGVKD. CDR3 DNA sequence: TGTGCCATCAGTGACCCCCAGGGGGGCAATGAGCAGTTCTTC. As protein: CAISDPQGGNEQFF.

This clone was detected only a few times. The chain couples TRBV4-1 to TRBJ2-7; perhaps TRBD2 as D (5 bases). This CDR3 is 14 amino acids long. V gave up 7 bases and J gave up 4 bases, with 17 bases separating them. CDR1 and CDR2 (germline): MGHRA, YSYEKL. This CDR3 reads CASTPPGKPYEQYF. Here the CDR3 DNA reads TGCGCCAGCACCCCGCCGGGGAAGCCTTACGAGCAGTACTTC.

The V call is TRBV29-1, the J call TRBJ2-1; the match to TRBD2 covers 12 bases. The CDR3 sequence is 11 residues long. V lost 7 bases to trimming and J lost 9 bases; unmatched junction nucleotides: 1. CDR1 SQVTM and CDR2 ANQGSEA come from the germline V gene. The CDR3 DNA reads TGCAGCGCTAGCGGGGGGGGTGAGCAGTTCTTC. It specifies CSASGGGEQFF.

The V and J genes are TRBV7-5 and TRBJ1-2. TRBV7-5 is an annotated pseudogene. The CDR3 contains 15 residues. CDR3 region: CVRSFSSEINYGYTF. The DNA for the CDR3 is TGTGTCAGAAGCTTCTCATCTGAGATTAACTATGGCTACACCTTC.

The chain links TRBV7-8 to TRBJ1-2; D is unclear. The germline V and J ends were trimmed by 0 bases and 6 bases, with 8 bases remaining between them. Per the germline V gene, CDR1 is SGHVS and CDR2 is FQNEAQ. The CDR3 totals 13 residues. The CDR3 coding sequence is TGTGCCAGCAGCTTAGCAACAGCCCATGGCTACACCTTC. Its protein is CASSLATAHGYTF.

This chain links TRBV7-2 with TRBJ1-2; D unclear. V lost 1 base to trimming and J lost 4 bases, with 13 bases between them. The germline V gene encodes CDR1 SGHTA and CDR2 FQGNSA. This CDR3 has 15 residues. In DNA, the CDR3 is TGTGCCAGCAGCTTAGTTGGGGAGGGTGGCTATGGCTACACCTTC. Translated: CASSLVGEGGYGYTF.

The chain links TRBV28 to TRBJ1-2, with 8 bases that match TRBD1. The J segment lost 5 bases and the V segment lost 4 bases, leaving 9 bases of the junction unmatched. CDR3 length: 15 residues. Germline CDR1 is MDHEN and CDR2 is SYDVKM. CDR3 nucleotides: TGTGCCAGCAGTTCAGACCAGGGGGCGGTATATGGCTACACCTTC. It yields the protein CASSSDQGAVYGYTF.

DNA for the CDR3: TGCGCCAGCAGTCGGACAGGAGGATCTGAAGCTTTCTTT. This sequence encodes CASSRTGGSEAFF. This chain connects TRBV10-1 to TRBJ1-1; 7 bases match TRBD1. The length of the CDR3 is 13 residues. Trimming took 5 bases from V and 6 from J; bases not matched to a gene: 6. Germline lookup yields CDR1 WNHNN and CDR2 SYGVQD (reference sequence).

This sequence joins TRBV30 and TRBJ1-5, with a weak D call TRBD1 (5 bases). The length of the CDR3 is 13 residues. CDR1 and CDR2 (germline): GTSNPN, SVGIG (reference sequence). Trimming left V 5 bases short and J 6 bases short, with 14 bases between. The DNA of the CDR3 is TGTGCCTGGGGGGCAAGGGAGCGTCAGCCCCAGCATTTT. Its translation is CAWGARERQPQHF.

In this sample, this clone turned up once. In nucleotides, the CDR3 is TGTGCCAGTAGTACGGACAGAGGTAACTATGGCTACACCTTC. Translated: CASSTDRGNYGYTF. This chain connects TRBV19 to TRBJ1-2; D is perhaps TRBD1 (6 bases). The germline V gene encodes CDR1 LNHDA and CDR2 SQIVND (reference sequence). The CDR3 has 14 residues. The V end was cut by 4 bases, the J end by 1 base, with 10 bases between.

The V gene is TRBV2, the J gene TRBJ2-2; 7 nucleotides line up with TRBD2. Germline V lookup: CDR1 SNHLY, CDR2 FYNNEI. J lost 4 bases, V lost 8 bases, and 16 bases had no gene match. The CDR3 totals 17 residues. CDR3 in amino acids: CASQLRGGSSSTGELFF. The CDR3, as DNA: TGTGCCAGCCAACTACGGGGCGGGAGTTCGAGCACCGGGGAGCTGTTTTTT.

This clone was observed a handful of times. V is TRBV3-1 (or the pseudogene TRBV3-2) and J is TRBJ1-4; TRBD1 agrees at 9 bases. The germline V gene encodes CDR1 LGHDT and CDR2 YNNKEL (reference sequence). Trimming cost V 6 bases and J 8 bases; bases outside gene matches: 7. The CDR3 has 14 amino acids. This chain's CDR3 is CASSRRQGEEKLFF. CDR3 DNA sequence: TGTGCCAGCAGTCGGAGACAGGGGGAGGAAAAACTGTTTTTT.

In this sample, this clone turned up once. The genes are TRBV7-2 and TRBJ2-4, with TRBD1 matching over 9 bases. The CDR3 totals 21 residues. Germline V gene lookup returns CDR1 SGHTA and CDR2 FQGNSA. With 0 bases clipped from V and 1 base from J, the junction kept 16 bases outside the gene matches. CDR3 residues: CASSLAVRPGQGGGAKNIQYF. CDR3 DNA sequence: TGTGCCAGCAGCTTAGCGGTGCGGCCGGGACAGGGAGGGGGGGCCAAAAACATTCAGTACTTC.

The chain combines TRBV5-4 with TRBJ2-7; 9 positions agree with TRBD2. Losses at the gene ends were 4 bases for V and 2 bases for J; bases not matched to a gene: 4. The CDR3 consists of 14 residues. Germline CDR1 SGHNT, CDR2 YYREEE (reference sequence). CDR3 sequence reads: CASSPTSGAYEQYF. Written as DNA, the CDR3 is TGTGCCAGCAGCCCGACTAGCGGTGCCTACGAGCAGTACTTC.

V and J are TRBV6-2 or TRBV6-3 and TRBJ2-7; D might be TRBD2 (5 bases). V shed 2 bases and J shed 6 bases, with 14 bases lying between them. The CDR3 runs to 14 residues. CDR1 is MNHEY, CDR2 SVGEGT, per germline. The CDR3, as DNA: TGTGCCAGCAGTTACCCCTATCTAGCAGGCGAGCAGTACTTC. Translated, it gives CASSYPYLAGEQYF.

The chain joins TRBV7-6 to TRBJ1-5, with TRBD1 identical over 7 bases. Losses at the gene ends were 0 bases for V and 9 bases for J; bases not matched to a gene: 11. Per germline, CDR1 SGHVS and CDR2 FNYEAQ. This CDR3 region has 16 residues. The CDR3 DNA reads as TGTGCCAGCAGCTTAGCGGCAGGGGGGCCCCGTGGGCCCCAGCATTTT. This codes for CASSLAAGGPRGPQHF.

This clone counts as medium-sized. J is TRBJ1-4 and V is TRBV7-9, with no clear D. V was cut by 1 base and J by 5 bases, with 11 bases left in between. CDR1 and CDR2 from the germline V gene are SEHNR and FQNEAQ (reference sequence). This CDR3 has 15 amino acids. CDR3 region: CASSLDAERNEKLFF. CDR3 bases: TGTGCCAGCAGCTTAGACGCGGAGAGGAATGAAAAACTGTTTTTT.

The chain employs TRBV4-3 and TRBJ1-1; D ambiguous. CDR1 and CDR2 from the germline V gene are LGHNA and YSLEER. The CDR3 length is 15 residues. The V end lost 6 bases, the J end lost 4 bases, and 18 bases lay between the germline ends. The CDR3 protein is CASSKSRVGGTEAFF. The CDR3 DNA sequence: TGCGCCAGCAGTAAATCGAGGGTAGGAGGCACTGAAGCTTTCTTT.

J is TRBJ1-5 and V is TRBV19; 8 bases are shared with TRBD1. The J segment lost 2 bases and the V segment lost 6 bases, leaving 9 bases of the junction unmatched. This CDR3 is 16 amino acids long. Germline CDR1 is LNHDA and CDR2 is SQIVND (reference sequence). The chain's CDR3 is CASRHAEGQGNQPQHF. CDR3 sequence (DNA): TGTGCCAGTAGGCACGCCGAGGGACAGGGCAATCAGCCCCAGCATTTT.

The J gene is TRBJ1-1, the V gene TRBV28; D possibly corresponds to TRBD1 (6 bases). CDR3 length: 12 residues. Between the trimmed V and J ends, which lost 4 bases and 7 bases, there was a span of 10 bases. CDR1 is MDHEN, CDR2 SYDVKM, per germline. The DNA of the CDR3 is TGTGCCAGCAGTTCTTACAGGGTTGAAGCTTTCTTT. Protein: CASSSYRVEAFF.

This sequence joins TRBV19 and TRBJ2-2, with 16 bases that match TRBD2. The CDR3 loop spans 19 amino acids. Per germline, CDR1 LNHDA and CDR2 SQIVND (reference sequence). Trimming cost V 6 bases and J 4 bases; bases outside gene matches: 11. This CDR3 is CASRGPGLAGGPSTGELFF. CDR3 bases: TGTGCCAGTAGGGGGCCGGGACTAGCGGGAGGGCCTTCCACCGGGGAGCTGTTTTTT.

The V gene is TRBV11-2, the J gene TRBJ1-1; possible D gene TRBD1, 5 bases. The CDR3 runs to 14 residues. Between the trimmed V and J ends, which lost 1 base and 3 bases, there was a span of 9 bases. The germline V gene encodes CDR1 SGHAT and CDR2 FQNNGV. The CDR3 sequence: CASSLVSGYTEAFF. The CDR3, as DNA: TGTGCCAGCAGCTTAGTCTCAGGGTACACTGAAGCTTTCTTT. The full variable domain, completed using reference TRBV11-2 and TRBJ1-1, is EAGVAQSPRYKIIEKRQSVAFWCNPISGHATLYWYQQILGQGPKLLIQFQNNGVVDDSQLPKDRFSAERLKGVDSTLKIQPAKLEDSAVYLCASSLVSGYTEAFFGQGTRLTVV.

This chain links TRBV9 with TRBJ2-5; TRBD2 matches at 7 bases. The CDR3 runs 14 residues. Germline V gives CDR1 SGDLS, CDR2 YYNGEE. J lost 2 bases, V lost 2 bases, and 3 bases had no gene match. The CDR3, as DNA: TGTGCCAGCAGCGTTCGGGGGGTGCAAGAGACCCAGTACTTC. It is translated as CASSVRGVQETQYF.

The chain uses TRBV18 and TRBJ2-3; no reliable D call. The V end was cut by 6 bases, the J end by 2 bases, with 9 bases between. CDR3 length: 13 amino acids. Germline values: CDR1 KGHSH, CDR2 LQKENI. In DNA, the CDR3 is TGTGCCAGCTCGGCCCTTTCCACAGATACGCAGTATTTT. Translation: CASSALSTDTQYF.

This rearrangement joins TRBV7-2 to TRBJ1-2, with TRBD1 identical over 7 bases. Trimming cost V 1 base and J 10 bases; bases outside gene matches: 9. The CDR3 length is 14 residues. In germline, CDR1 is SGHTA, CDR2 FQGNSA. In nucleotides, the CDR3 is TGTGCCAGCAGCTTAGGCCGGGACAGCCCTCACTACACCTTC. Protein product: CASSLGRDSPHYTF.

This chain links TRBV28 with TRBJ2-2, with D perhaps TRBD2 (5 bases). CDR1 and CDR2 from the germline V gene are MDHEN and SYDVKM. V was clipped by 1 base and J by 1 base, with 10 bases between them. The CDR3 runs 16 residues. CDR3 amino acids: CASSLSAGLNTGELFF. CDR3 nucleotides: TGTGCCAGCAGTTTATCAGCAGGACTGAACACCGGGGAGCTGTTTTTT.

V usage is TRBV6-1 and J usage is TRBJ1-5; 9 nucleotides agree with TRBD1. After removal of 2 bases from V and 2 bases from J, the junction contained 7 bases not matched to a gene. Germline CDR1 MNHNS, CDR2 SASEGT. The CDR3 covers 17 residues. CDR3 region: CASSERPRDRGNQPQHF. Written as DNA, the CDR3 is TGTGCCAGCAGTGAAAGGCCCCGGGACAGGGGCAATCAGCCCCAGCATTTT.

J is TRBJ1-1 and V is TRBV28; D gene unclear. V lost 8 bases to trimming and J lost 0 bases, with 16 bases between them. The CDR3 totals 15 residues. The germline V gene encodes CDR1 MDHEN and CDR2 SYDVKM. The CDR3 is CASGGSGNMNTEAFF. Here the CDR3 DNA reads TGTGCCAGCGGTGGGTCGGGTAACATGAACACTGAAGCTTTCTTT.